These 21 T cell receptor beta chains were sequenced from one sample in a study of Graves' ophthalmopathy and Graves' hyperthyroidism. RNA transcripts were the template, and TCR beta CDR3 regions were amplified from them. Second-round multiplex PCR followed a first-round RT-PCR using HTBI primers. TCRdb processed the multiplex PCR reads anew with MiXCR; each CDR3 protein has one entry. Of 200,000 to 250,000 distinct CDR3 sequences detected, about a fifth appear once; the ten largest clones hold roughly 44%. Sequences were obtained from peripheral blood. The receptors come from a woman aged 45-65 years with Graves' ophthalmopathy.

Many counts were recorded for this clonotype. This chain joins TRBV12-3 or TRBV12-4 and TRBJ2-5; no definite D call. V was cut by 3 bases and J by 5 bases, with 10 bases left in between. This CDR3 is built from 13 residues. CDR3 nucleotides: TGTGCCAGCAGTTTTGGTTCTTTGGAGACCCAGTACTTC. It translates to CASSFGSLETQYF.

This clonotype was recorded at least ten times. This chain joins TRBV6-5 and TRBJ2-2; D not resolved. Between the trimmed V and J ends, which lost 7 bases and 5 bases, there was a span of 11 bases. The CDR3 has 13 residues. Per germline, CDR1 MNHEY and CDR2 SVGAGI. CDR3 bases: TGTGCCAGCAAACTGGGGTCGACCGGGGAGCTGTTTTTT. As protein: CASKLGSTGELFF.

This clonotype was detected many times. The chain has TRBV5-6 and TRBJ1-1; D gene uncertain. The CDR3 contains 11 residues. With 1 base removed from V and 10 bases from J, the gap between germline ends came to 8 bases. The germline V gene has CDR1 SGHDT and CDR2 YYEEEE. The CDR3 DNA reads TGTGCCAGCAGCTTGTCTGGTAGAGCTTTCTTT. Amino acid sequence: CASSLSGRAFF.

This clonotype was seen repeatedly, ten times or more. This rearrangement joins TRBV11-1 to TRBJ2-7; 12 bases are shared with TRBD2. V gave up 6 bases and J gave up 7 bases; unmatched junction bases: 7. Germline-derived CDR1 and CDR2 are SGHAT and FQDESV (reference sequence). The CDR3 totals 14 residues. CDR3 bases: TGTGCCAGCAGTCGACTAGCGGGAGTTAGTGAGCAGTACTTC. It specifies CASSRLAGVSEQYF.

This clonotype came up a few times. The V gene is TRBV13, the J gene TRBJ2-2, with 8 bases lining up with TRBD2. Germline-derived CDR1 and CDR2 are PRHDT and FYEKMQ (reference sequence). V was pared by 6 bases and J by 2 bases, with 8 bases of the junction left unmatched. The CDR3 has 16 residues. For the CDR3, the DNA is TGTGCCAGCAGAACAACTAGCGGCTACAACACCGGGGAGCTGTTTTTT. Its translation is CASRTTSGYNTGELFF.

This clonotype was seen at least ten times. The chain has TRBV9 and TRBJ1-1, with unresolved D. There are 15 residues in the CDR3. The V end was cut by 3 bases, the J end by 0 bases, with 12 bases between. Germline assignment: CDR1 SGDLS and CDR2 YYNGEE. The CDR3 protein is CASSGTSLMNTEAFF. The CDR3 bases are TGTGCCAGCAGCGGAACGAGTCTTATGAACACTGAAGCTTTCTTT. The full variable domain, in which reference TRBV9 and TRBJ1-1 provide the parts outside the CDR3, is DSGVTQTPKHLITATGQRVTLRCSPRSGDLSVYWYQQSLDQGLQFLIQYYNGEERAKGNILERFSAQQFPDLHSELNLSSLELGDSALYFCASSGTSLMNTEAFFGQGTRLTVV.

The chain combines TRBV18 with TRBJ1-2; 8 bases line up with TRBD1. Trimming removed 3 bases from V and 7 bases from J; junction bases left unmatched: 7. The CDR3 contains 14 residues. The germline CDR1 and CDR2 sequences are KGHSH and LQKENI. CDR3 protein: CASSPQTGVPGYTF. CDR3 nucleotide sequence: TGTGCCAGCTCACCTCAGACAGGGGTCCCTGGCTACACCTTC.

This clonotype was seen repeatedly, ten times or more. The chain joins TRBV2 to TRBJ2-5; D is undetermined. Germline-derived CDR1 and CDR2 are SNHLY and FYNNEI. CDR3 length: 11 amino acids. V gave up 2 bases and J gave up 5 bases, with 3 bases separating them. This CDR3 is CASSESETQYF. The CDR3 DNA follows: TGTGCCAGCAGTGAATCGGAGACCCAGTACTTC.

This clonotype has a handful of counts. The chain links TRBV4-1 to TRBJ2-7, with 7 bases lining up with TRBD2. With V trimmed by 4 bases and J by 3 bases, 6 bases remained unmatched. Germline CDR1 MGHRA, CDR2 YSYEKL. The CDR3 runs to 14 residues. CDR3 sequence: CASSRRDYNYEQYF. Written as DNA, the CDR3 is TGCGCCAGCAGCCGACGGGACTACAACTACGAGCAGTACTTC.

This clonotype was counted many times. The chain carries TRBV24-1 and TRBJ2-7, with D perhaps TRBD1 (6 bases). The V end was cut by 3 bases, the J end by 4 bases, with 9 bases between. The V gene's germline CDR1 is KGHDR and CDR2 SFDVKD. The CDR3 covers 13 residues. The CDR3 bases are TGTGCCACCAGTGATACAGGGTTTTACGAGCAGTACTTC. Its protein is CATSDTGFYEQYF.

The table lists this clonotype with many counts. CDR3 sequence: CATSETGFGETQYF. The CDR3 bases are TGTGCCACCAGTGAAACAGGGTTCGGAGAGACCCAGTACTTC. The rearrangement uses TRBV24-1 and TRBJ2-5, with D possibly matching TRBD1 (6 bases). Trimming removed 4 bases at V and 4 bases at J, with 12 bases between. This CDR3 is 14 amino acids long. Germline CDR1 and CDR2: KGHDR and SFDVKD.

This clonotype was observed at least ten times. The chain joins TRBV11-1 to TRBJ2-3; 8 nucleotides agree with TRBD2. Trimming at V came to 5 bases and at J to 2 bases, leaving 9 bases not matched to a gene. Germline V gene data show CDR1 as SGHAT and CDR2 as FQDESV (reference sequence). The CDR3 totals 16 residues. The CDR3 DNA reads as TGTGCCAGCAGCGTAATCTTAGCGGGGATCACAGATACGCAGTATTTT. Translation: CASSVILAGITDTQYF.

This clonotype was seen a few times. This chain joins TRBV4-1 and TRBJ2-7; TRBD1 matches at 7 bases. V lost 4 bases and J lost 2; bases outside the gene matches: 11. Germline CDR1 MGHRA, CDR2 YSYEKL. This CDR3 contains 16 residues. This CDR3 is CASSPEGQGVPYEQYF. The CDR3 DNA sequence: TGCGCCAGCAGCCCCGAGGGCCAGGGGGTGCCCTACGAGCAGTACTTC.

In regard to this clonotype: The CDR3 does not close with the conserved phenylalanine or tryptophan, likely indicating a read error. The chain recombines TRBV7-9 with TRBJ2-7; 7 bases align to TRBD1. This CDR3 has 14 residues. Germline-derived CDR1 and CDR2 are SEHNR and FQNEAQ (reference sequence). After removal of 0 bases from V and 5 bases from J, the junction contained 4 bases not matched to a gene. The CDR3 reads CASSLAPTGHEQYS. CDR3 coding DNA: TGTGCCAGCAGCTTAGCTCCGACAGGGCACGAGCAGTACTCC.

This clonotype occurred many times. The chain uses TRBV29-1 and TRBJ2-7; D uncertain. The CDR3 sequence is 12 residues long. CDR1 SQVTM and CDR2 ANQGSEA come from the germline V gene. V was cut by 4 bases and J by 1 base, with 8 bases left in between. This CDR3 is CSVGDPSYEQYF. The CDR3 DNA reads as TGCAGCGTTGGTGACCCGTCCTACGAGCAGTACTTC.

This clonotype was seen ten or more times. The J gene is TRBJ2-4, the V gene TRBV29-1; D gene unclear. Trimming removed 4 bases from V and 6 bases from J, with 10 bases in between. Germline V lookup: CDR1 SQVTM, CDR2 ANQGSEA. The CDR3 runs to 12 residues. DNA of the CDR3: TGCAGCGTTGTGGGCGATACAAACATTCAGTACTTC. Translating it yields CSVVGDTNIQYF.

This clonotype was counted at least ten times. V gene TRBV3-1 combines with J gene TRBJ1-6; D gene uncertain. The germline V and J ends were trimmed by 1 base and 8 bases, with 12 bases remaining between them. The CDR3 sequence is 15 residues long. CDR1 LGHDT and CDR2 YNNKEL come from the germline V gene (reference sequence). CDR3 in amino acids: CASSQADVRYSPLHF. For the CDR3, the DNA is TGTGCCAGCAGCCAAGCGGACGTACGGTATTCACCCCTCCACTTT.

V usage is TRBV9 and J usage is TRBJ2-5; TRBD2 matches at 10 bases. Germline-derived CDR1 and CDR2 are SGDLS and YYNGEE. Unmatched junction bases numbered 3, after V lost 0 bases and J lost 4 bases. CDR3 length: 15 amino acids. Here the CDR3 DNA reads TGTGCCAGCAGCGTAGTAGCGGGAGGAGCAGAGACCCAGTACTTC. It yields the protein CASSVVAGGAETQYF.

This rearrangement joins TRBV7-8 to TRBJ2-2; D is unresolved. The CDR3 is 16 amino acids. The germline V and J ends were trimmed by 1 base and 0 bases, with 9 bases remaining between them. Germline loops: CDR1 SGHVS, CDR2 FQNEAQ. The CDR3 bases are TGTGCCAGCAGCTTAGTCAGTATAGCGAACACCGGGGAGCTGTTTTTT. Translation: CASSLVSIANTGELFF.

Written as DNA, the CDR3 is TGTGCCACCAGCAGGGACGGTGGGGGCTACACCTTC. The encoded protein is CATSRDGGGYTF. The V gene is TRBV15, the J gene TRBJ1-2; no firm D call. The germline V gene has CDR1 LNHNV and CDR2 YYDKDF (reference sequence). The CDR3 sequence is 12 residues long. V lost 3 bases, J lost 8 bases, and 10 bases lay in between.

CDR3 in amino acids: CATSDPRDSGAEETQYF. In DNA form, the CDR3 reads TGTGCCACCAGTGATCCCAGAGACTCGGGAGCAGAGGAGACCCAGTACTTC. The chain links TRBV24-1 to TRBJ2-5; D may be TRBD2 (6 bases). The V gene's germline CDR1 is KGHDR and CDR2 SFDVKD. The CDR3 length is 17 residues. V lost 3 bases to trimming and J lost 5 bases, with 21 bases between them.